This record looks at one T cell receptor beta chain sequence and its context. These data are taken from a study of cytomegalovirus exposure and HLA in healthy donors. The PCR was carried out with 60 Vbeta primers and 13 Jbeta primers. Data came from immunoSEQ multiplex PCR; TCRdb stores just in-frame clones and leaves some out. The sample totals about 140,000 clones. Looked up from germline, CDR1 is SGHRS and CDR2 is YFSETQ. The length of the CDR3 is 15 residues. V dropped 4 bases and J dropped 1; count of bases not matched to a gene: 4. The source material was PBMCs. The chain joins TRBV5-1 to TRBJ2-2; 7 positions agree with TRBD1. The clonotype comes from a man aged 40-49 years in good health and CMV-seronegative. This chain's CDR3 is CASSPDRMNTGELFF. The CDR3 coding sequence is TGCGCCAGCAGCCCGGACAGGATGAACACCGGGGAGCTGTTTTTT.